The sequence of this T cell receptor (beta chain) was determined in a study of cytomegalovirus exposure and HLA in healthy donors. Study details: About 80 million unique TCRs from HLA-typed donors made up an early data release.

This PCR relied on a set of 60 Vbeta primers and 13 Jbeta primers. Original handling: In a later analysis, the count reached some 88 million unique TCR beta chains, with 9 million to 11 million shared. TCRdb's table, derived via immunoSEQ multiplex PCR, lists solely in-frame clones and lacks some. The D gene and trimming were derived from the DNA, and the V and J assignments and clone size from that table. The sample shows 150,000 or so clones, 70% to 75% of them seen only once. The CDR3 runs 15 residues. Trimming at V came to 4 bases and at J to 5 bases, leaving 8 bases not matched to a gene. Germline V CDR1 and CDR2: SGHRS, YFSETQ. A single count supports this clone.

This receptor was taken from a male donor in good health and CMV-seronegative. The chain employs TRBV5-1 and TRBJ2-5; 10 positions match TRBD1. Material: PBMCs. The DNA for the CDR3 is TGCGCCAGCAGCGCTTGGGACAGGGGAGTGGAGACCCAGTACTTC. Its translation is CASSAWDRGVETQYF.